The sample holds one count of the clone carrying this T cell receptor (beta chain). Its antigen remains unknown. Execution of the assay was at deep level. The sorted-subset replicate PCRs were given 200 ng DNA, which is 25,000 to 35,000 T cell genomes. Sequencing used immunoSEQ multiplex PCR; TCRdb keeps in-frame clones, though not all of them. The profile shows around 99,000 clones, roughly three quarters of them singletons. This sample is part of a study of shared clonotypes between healthy human individuals. The study, taken as a whole, reports: Between a handful of donors, naive CD4 clonotypes were shared at a level of about 5.3%.

To make CD8 memory, CD45RO+ cells were put together with CCR7-negative CD45RA+ TemRA cells. The receptor comes from a man younger than 40 in good health. Source material: memory CD8+ T cells sorted from blood. Subset specified: CD45RO+ cells pooled with CCR7-negative TemRA cells.

CDR3 sequence reads: CATSRDHLGYEQYF. The CDR3 region has the DNA TGTGCCACCAGCAGAGATCATCTGGGTTACGAGCAGTACTTC. The V call is TRBV15, the J call TRBJ2-7; no reliable D call. This CDR3 is built from 14 residues. In germline, CDR1 is LNHNV, CDR2 YYDKDF (reference sequence). With 0 bases removed from V and 4 bases from J, the gap between germline ends came to 10 bases.